A single sample is the source of the 26 T cell receptor beta chains below, sequenced in a study of CD8 T cells in ankylosing spondylitis. MiXCR was run by TCRdb on the 5' RACE reads, yielding one entry per CDR3 protein. The sample lists over 600,000 distinct CDR3 sequences, over 15% occurring once. Study-wide findings and caveats: What seemed typical of ankylosing spondylitis blood was a TCR beta motif built from about 8 highly homologous variants.

Antigens for these TCRs are unknown. Sequencing used blood, either unsorted or a sorted T cell fraction (not recorded which). The source of these receptors is a male donor with ankylosing spondylitis.

This clonotype occurred a few times. The V and J genes are TRBV15 and TRBJ2-1; D is unresolved. Between the trimmed V and J ends, which lost 3 bases and 9 bases, there was a span of 15 bases. Germline assignment: CDR1 LNHNV and CDR2 YYDKDF (reference sequence). The CDR3 extends over 14 amino acids. The CDR3: CATSREGDLSEQFF. In DNA, the CDR3 is TGTGCCACCAGCAGGGAAGGAGATTTGTCTGAGCAGTTCTTC.

This rearrangement joins TRBV12-3 or TRBV12-4 to TRBJ2-3, with TRBD1 matching 7 bases. CDR3 length: 14 residues. The junction had 11 bases not matched to a gene; V was cut back by 8 bases and J by 6 bases. CDR3 residues: CASGDRESWDTQYF. In DNA, the CDR3 is TGTGCCAGCGGCGACAGGGAGAGTTGGGATACGCAGTATTTT.

This clonotype was detected only a few times. CDR3 amino acids: CASSLAGQDNQPQHF. The CDR3 bases are TGTGCCAGCAGCTTAGCAGGACAGGACAATCAGCCCCAGCATTTT. The chain couples TRBV7-9 to TRBJ1-5; 7 nucleotides match TRBD1. V was clipped by 0 bases and J by 3 bases; unmatched bases: 2. The CDR3 runs to 15 residues. The germline CDR1 and CDR2 sequences are SEHNR and FQNEAQ (reference sequence).

This clonotype was detected only a few times. V usage is TRBV5-1 and J usage is TRBJ1-3, with 8 bases identical to TRBD1. V was clipped by 4 bases and J by 0 bases; unmatched bases: 6. This CDR3 is built from 16 residues. From germline, CDR1 is SGHRS and CDR2 YFSETQ. CDR3 coding DNA: TGCGCCAGCAGCCCTCAGGGGGCAGGCTCTGGAAACACCATATATTTT. This encodes CASSPQGAGSGNTIYF.

The chain links TRBV20-1 to TRBJ2-7; 11 nucleotides line up with TRBD1. The CDR3 spans 14 residues. The germline V gene has CDR1 DFQATT and CDR2 SNEGSKA (reference sequence). Trimming removed 4 bases from V and 2 bases from J; junction bases left unmatched: 4. The CDR3 sequence: CSATPGQGAYEQYF. Written as DNA, the CDR3 is TGCAGTGCTACTCCGGGACAGGGGGCCTACGAGCAGTACTTC.

There are a few counts of this clonotype. The J gene is TRBJ2-1, the V gene TRBV3-1; 8 bases map to TRBD2. Germline CDR1 LGHDT, CDR2 YNNKEL (reference sequence). This CDR3 contains 17 residues. The V and J ends lost 0 bases and 6 bases, in that order; junction bases with no gene match: 10. The CDR3 loop is CASSQDPYAGGANEQFF. In DNA, the CDR3 is TGTGCCAGCAGCCAAGATCCTTACGCGGGGGGTGCCAATGAGCAGTTCTTC.

Comments on this clonotype: A read error may account for a junction end that differs from germline. The chain carries TRBV5-1 and TRBJ1-1; D not resolved. The CDR3 is 13 amino acids. The germline CDR1 and CDR2 sequences are SGHRS and YFSETQ. The CDR3 coding sequence is TGCGCCAGCAGGTTGGGTTTGAACACTGAAGCTTTCTTT. As protein: CASRLGLNTEAFF.

The chain uses TRBV20-1 and TRBJ1-5; possibly TRBD1 for D (6 bases). The CDR3 runs 14 residues. CDR1 DFQATT and CDR2 SNEGSKA come from the germline V gene (reference sequence). With 1 base removed from V and 7 bases from J, the gap between germline ends came to 14 bases. The chain's CDR3 is CSARAPGERQPQHF. In nucleotides, the CDR3 is TGCAGTGCTAGAGCCCCAGGGGAGAGGCAGCCCCAGCATTTT.

This clonotype was counted a few times. The CDR3 DNA follows: TGCGCCAGCAGCCAAGTCACAAGCTCCTACGAGCAGTACTTC. It encodes CASSQVTSSYEQYF. This sequence joins TRBV4-1 and TRBJ2-7; D is undetermined. Trimming pared 1 base from V and 0 bases from J, leaving 7 bases between. CDR3 size: 14 residues. The germline CDR1 and CDR2 sequences are MGHRA and YSYEKL.

This clonotype was detected only a few times. The chain has TRBV29-1 and TRBJ2-7; D possibly uses TRBD1 or TRBD2 (5 bases each). The CDR3 is made up of 12 amino acids. Germline lookup yields CDR1 SQVTM and CDR2 ANQGSEA. The ends were cut back, 7 bases at V and 3 bases at J, with 13 bases in the middle. The CDR3 loop is CSGGTPGYEQYF. For the CDR3, the DNA is TGCAGCGGGGGGACCCCGGGCTACGAGCAGTACTTC.

The chain employs TRBV20-1 and TRBJ2-1; 10 bases map to TRBD2. The CDR3 consists of 17 residues. With V trimmed by 6 bases and J by 0 bases, 11 bases remained unmatched. CDR1 and CDR2 from the germline V gene are DFQATT and SNEGSKA (reference sequence). The CDR3 bases are TGCAGTGCAGTATCCCTAGCGGGAGTCCCCTCCTACAATGAGCAGTTCTTC. Translating gives CSAVSLAGVPSYNEQFF.

This clonotype was seen many times. The V call is TRBV5-1, the J call TRBJ2-1; 7 positions match TRBD1. This CDR3 region has 16 residues. Germline lookup yields CDR1 SGHRS and CDR2 YFSETQ. Trimming cost V 4 bases and J 3 bases; bases outside gene matches: 10. CDR3 region: CASSQRQGSSYNEQFF. The CDR3 DNA reads TGCGCCAGCAGCCAGAGACAGGGTTCGAGCTACAATGAGCAGTTCTTC.

The V call is TRBV19, the J call TRBJ2-5; D remains ambiguous. The CDR3 is made up of 13 amino acids. Trimming removed 5 bases at V and 1 base at J, with 8 bases between. CDR1 is LNHDA, CDR2 SQIVND, per germline (reference sequence). This CDR3 is CASSRVTQETQYF. The CDR3 nucleotides are TGTGCCAGTAGTCGCGTCACCCAAGAGACCCAGTACTTC.

The chain employs TRBV9 and TRBJ2-5, with D perhaps TRBD1 (7 bases). Germline CDR1 SGDLS, CDR2 YYNGEE. Between the trimmed V and J ends, which lost 2 bases and 5 bases, there was a span of 19 bases. The CDR3 runs 16 residues. For the CDR3, the DNA is TGTGCCAGCAGCGTCTTCGAAGGAGGGGGCGGGGAGACCCAGTACTTC. Its translation: CASSVFEGGGGETQYF.

This clonotype was seen a few times. V is TRBV29-1 and J is TRBJ2-7, with 9 bases matching TRBD1. This CDR3 is 14 amino acids long. The V gene end was trimmed by 5 bases and the J gene end by 7 bases; junction bases not matched to a gene: 12. Germline V lookup: CDR1 SQVTM, CDR2 ANQGSEA. In DNA form, the CDR3 reads TGCAGCGTTCGGACAGGGGAAATACTACGAGAGCAGTACTTC. Protein sequence: CSVRTGEILREQYF.

The chain joins TRBV3-1 to TRBJ2-3; no clear D gene. Deletions cut 1 base from V and 11 bases from J, with 19 bases between. The V gene's germline CDR1 is LGHDT and CDR2 YNNKEL (reference sequence). The CDR3 runs to 15 residues. The CDR3 DNA is TGTGCCAGCAGCCAAGGGGTCCCTGGAGAACGCTGGCAGTATTTT. This sequence encodes CASSQGVPGERWQYF.

The chain employs TRBV2 and TRBJ1-2; no reliable D call. V shed 3 bases and J shed 4 bases, with 9 bases lying between them. Germline V gives CDR1 SNHLY, CDR2 FYNNEI. The CDR3 runs to 13 residues. DNA of the CDR3: TGTGCCAGCAGTGATGCACAGTTCTATGGCTACACCTTC. It encodes CASSDAQFYGYTF.

This clonotype was counted at least ten times. J is TRBJ1-1 and V is TRBV13, with D possibly being TRBD1 (5 bases). Germline loops: CDR1 PRHDT, CDR2 FYEKMQ (reference sequence). Trimming stripped 6 bases from V and 4 bases from J, with 21 bases between. CDR3 size: 16 residues. The CDR3 spells CASSRIRATGGTEAFF. Here the CDR3 DNA reads TGTGCCAGCAGTAGGATCAGGGCGACCGGGGGCACTGAAGCTTTCTTT.

This rearrangement joins TRBV10-3 to TRBJ1-6, with D tentatively TRBD1 (6 bases). The germline gives CDR1 ENHRY, CDR2 SYGVKD. The CDR3 totals 13 residues. Trimming shortened V by 7 bases and J by 9 bases, and 13 bases separated the two germline ends. CDR3 amino acids: CAINGQPGSPLHF. DNA for the CDR3: TGTGCCATCAACGGACAGCCGGGTTCACCCCTCCACTTT.

The sample holds many counts of this clonotype. V usage is TRBV12-3 or TRBV12-4 and J usage is TRBJ1-5; 8 positions agree with TRBD1. The CDR3 covers 15 residues. V lost 5 bases and J lost 4; bases outside the gene matches: 7. Here the CDR3 DNA reads TGTGCCAGCAGTCCCGGGACAGGAACAAATCAGCCCCAGCATTTT. Translation gives CASSPGTGTNQPQHF.

The chain employs TRBV6-5 and TRBJ2-3; no firm D call. Germline CDR1 MNHEY, CDR2 SVGAGI. This CDR3 has 16 residues. The germline V and J ends were trimmed by 0 bases and 2 bases, with 12 bases remaining between them. This CDR3 is CASSYSATYYTDTQYF. In DNA, the CDR3 is TGTGCCAGCAGTTACTCGGCGACTTACTACACAGATACGCAGTATTTT.

The chain uses TRBV5-1 and TRBJ2-2; 7 bases align to TRBD2. With V trimmed by 1 base and J by 0 bases, 3 bases remained unmatched. The germline V gene encodes CDR1 SGHRS and CDR2 YFSETQ. The CDR3 spans 16 residues. The CDR3 loop is CASSLKAGTNTGELFF. CDR3 coding DNA: TGCGCCAGCAGCTTGAAAGCGGGGACGAACACCGGGGAGCTGTTTTTT. The whole variable domain, filled in from reference TRBV5-1 and TRBJ2-2, reads KAGVTQTPRYLIKTRGQQVTLSCSPISGHRSVSWYQQTPGQGLQFLFEYFSETQRNKGNFPGRFSGRQFSNSRSEMNVSTLELGDSALYLCASSLKAGTNTGELFFGEGSRLTVL.

The chain has TRBV27 and TRBJ2-3; either TRBD1 or TRBD2 may fit D (5 bases each). V was trimmed by 4 bases and J by 1 base, leaving 18 bases between them. CDR1 and CDR2 (germline): MNHEY, SMNVEV (reference sequence). CDR3 length equals 17 residues. CDR3 protein: CASSSTGTLLRTDTQYF. CDR3 DNA sequence: TGTGCCAGCAGTTCAACCGGGACCCTCCTTCGCACAGATACGCAGTATTTT.

In this sample, this clonotype turned up a few times. CDR3: CASTELRGRKYNEQFF. In DNA, the CDR3 is TGTGCCAGCACCGAATTGAGGGGACGTAAGTACAATGAGCAGTTCTTC. The genes are TRBV6-2 or TRBV6-3 and TRBJ2-1; D is perhaps TRBD1 or TRBD2 (5 bases each). Looked up from germline, CDR1 is MNHEY and CDR2 is SVGEGT. The CDR3 extends over 16 amino acids. Trimming took off 7 bases at V and 4 bases at J, with 20 bases between the two ends.

This clonotype was counted many times. J is TRBJ2-1 and V is TRBV12-3 or TRBV12-4; D is perhaps TRBD2 (6 bases). The V and J ends lost 5 bases and 0 bases respectively, with 14 bases between them. This CDR3 contains 16 residues. CDR3 DNA: TGTGCCAGCAGTATTGGCGGGGTCCTCTCCTACAATGAGCAGTTCTTC. It translates to CASSIGGVLSYNEQFF.

This clonotype was counted only a few times. This chain uses TRBV3-1 with TRBJ1-2, with 9 bases that match TRBD1. J gave up 0 bases and V 1 base, and 3 bases lay outside the gene matches. The CDR3 is made up of 16 amino acids. In germline, CDR1 is LGHDT, CDR2 YNNKEL (reference sequence). CDR3 protein: CASSQGGTGSNYGYTF. The CDR3 DNA reads as TGTGCCAGCAGCCAAGGAGGGACAGGGTCTAACTATGGCTACACCTTC.